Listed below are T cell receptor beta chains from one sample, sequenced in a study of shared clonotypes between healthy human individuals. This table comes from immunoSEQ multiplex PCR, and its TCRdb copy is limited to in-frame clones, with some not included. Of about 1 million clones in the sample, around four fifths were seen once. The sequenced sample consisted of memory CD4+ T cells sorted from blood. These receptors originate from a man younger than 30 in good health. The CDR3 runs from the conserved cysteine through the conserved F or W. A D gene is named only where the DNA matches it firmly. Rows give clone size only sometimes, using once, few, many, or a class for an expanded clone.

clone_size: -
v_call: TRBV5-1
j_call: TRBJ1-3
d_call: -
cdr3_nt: TGCGCCAGCAGCAAGGACAGAGGTGGAAACACCATATATTTT
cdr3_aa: CASSKDRGGNTIYF

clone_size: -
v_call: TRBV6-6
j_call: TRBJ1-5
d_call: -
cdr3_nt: TGTGCCACCCAAGTTGACAATCAGCCCCAGCATTTT
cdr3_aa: CATQVDNQPQHF

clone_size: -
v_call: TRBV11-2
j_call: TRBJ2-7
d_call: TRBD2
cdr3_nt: TGTGCCAGCAGCTCCCAAACGAACCTAGCGGGACAGTACTTC
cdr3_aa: CASSSQTNLAGQYF

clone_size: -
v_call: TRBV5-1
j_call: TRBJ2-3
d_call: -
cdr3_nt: TGCGCCAGCAGCAGTGATCCCTCACAGGGACCCATTTACACAGATACGCAGTATTTT
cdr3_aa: CASSSDPSQGPIYTDTQYF

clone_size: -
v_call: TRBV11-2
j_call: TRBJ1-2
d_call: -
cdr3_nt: TGTGCCAGCAGCTTAGTAACAGGGAAAGGCTATGGCTACACCTTC
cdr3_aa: CASSLVTGKGYGYTF

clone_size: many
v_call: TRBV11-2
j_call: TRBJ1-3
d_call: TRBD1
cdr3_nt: TGTGCCAGCAGCTTAGAGGACAGGCTGGGAAACACCATATATTTT
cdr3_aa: CASSLEDRLGNTIYF

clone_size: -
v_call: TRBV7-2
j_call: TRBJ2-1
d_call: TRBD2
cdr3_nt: TGTGCCAGCAGCTTAGAGTGGGAGGGGTACAATGAGCAGTTCTTC
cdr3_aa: CASSLEWEGYNEQFF

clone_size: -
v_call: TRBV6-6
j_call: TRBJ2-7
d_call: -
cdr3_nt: TGTGCCAGCAGTTCTCCCGGGACACCTATTTACGAGCAGTACTTC
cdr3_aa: CASSSPGTPIYEQYF

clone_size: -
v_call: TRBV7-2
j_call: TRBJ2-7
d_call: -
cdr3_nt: TGTGCCAGCAGCTTAGGACCGTCTAGGGCCGAGCAGTACTTC
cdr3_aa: CASSLGPSRAEQYF

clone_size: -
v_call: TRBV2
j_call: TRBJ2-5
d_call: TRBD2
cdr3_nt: TGTGCCAGCAGTTGGACTAGCGGGGGGGTCCAAGAGACCCAGTACTTC
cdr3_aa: CASSWTSGGVQETQYF